This is a list of T cell receptor beta chains from one sample in a study of identical twins. Each CDR3 protein gets one entry after TCRdb re-called the 5' RACE reads with MiXCR. Of fewer than 550,000 distinct CDR3 sequences listed, around 15% are singletons. The data also belong to a second study, concerning yellow fever vaccine responses in identical twins.

What was sequenced was CD4+ T cells sorted from blood. The source of these receptors is a woman aged 18-35 years in good health. The CDR3 runs from the conserved cysteine through the conserved F or W. A D gene is named only where the DNA matches it firmly. Clone size is given for some rows only: seen once, a few or many times, or a class if the clone is expanded.

V	J	D	size	DNA	CDR3
TRBV28	TRBJ2-7	NA	NA	TGTGCCAGCAGTTCCCCCGCGCGGGATACTACGAAGCAGTACTTC	CASSSPARDTTKQYF
TRBV20-1	TRBJ1-1	NA	few	TGCAGTGCTAGATCGGGGTTTGAGACTGAAGCTTTCTTT	CSARSGFETEAFF
TRBV20-1	TRBJ2-1	TRBD1	NA	TGCAGTGCTATTAGACAGGGGGTGGTCGATGAGCAGTTCTTC	CSAIRQGVVDEQFF
TRBV4-3	TRBJ2-7	NA	NA	TGCGCCAGCAGCCAAGACGCCCACTACGAGCAGTACTTC	CASSQDAHYEQYF
TRBV25-1	TRBJ1-1	NA	NA	TGTGCCAGCACTAACTCGGGTAAGACTGAAGCTTTCTTT	CASTNSGKTEAFF
TRBV25-1	TRBJ2-7	NA	NA	TGTGCCAGCAGTGAAGGAGGGATCCACGAGCAGTACTTC	CASSEGGIHEQYF
TRBV15	TRBJ2-1	TRBD2	few	TGTGCCACCAGCAGAGAGACTAGCGGCAATGAGCAGTTCTTC	CATSRETSGNEQFF
TRBV5-1	TRBJ1-1	NA	NA	TGCGCCAGCAGCTTGGAAGGATGGGAGGTGGGGGCGACTGAAGCTTTCTTT	CASSLEGWEVGATEAFF
TRBV7-6	TRBJ2-7	NA	NA	TGTGCCAGCAGCCTTTTAAACAGTTTGCAGTACTTC	CASSLLNSLQYF
TRBV28	TRBJ2-1	NA	few	TGTGCCAGCAGTCCACATCCGGAGGGCTGGGATGAGCAGTTCTTC	CASSPHPEGWDEQFF
TRBV12-3/TRBV12-4	TRBJ2-2	TRBD1	NA	TGTGCCAGCAGTGGACAGGGCCATGCCGGGGAGCTGTTTTTT	CASSGQGHAGELFF
TRBV28	TRBJ2-3	TRBD2	NA	TGTGCCAGCGGCGGGGGGCTAACAGGAGATACGCAGTATTTT	CASGGGLTGDTQYF
TRBV27	TRBJ2-5	NA	NA	TGTGCCAGCAGTCCGACTTCCGCAGTTCCGATGACAGAGACCCAGTACTTC	CASSPTSAVPMTETQYF
TRBV5-1	TRBJ1-4	TRBD1	few	TGCGCCAGCAGCCATGGACAGGGAAAGAATGAAAAACTGTTTTTT	CASSHGQGKNEKLFF